These 7 T cell receptor beta chains were sequenced from one sample in a study of T cell changes during pregnancy in multiple sclerosis. Libraries were prepared by immunoSEQ multiplex PCR; TCRdb keeps only in-frame clonotypes and omits some of them. The repertoire holds 75,000 to 95,000 clones, with around 94% as singletons. Specimen: peripheral blood, collected after pregnancy. The source of these receptors is a female donor with multiple sclerosis, enrolled in a pregnancy study.

The chain carries TRBV2 and TRBJ1-2; tentative D call: TRBD1 (6 bases). The CDR3 is 12 amino acids. V gave up 7 bases and J gave up 5 bases, with 11 bases separating them. Germline V gene data show CDR1 as SNHLY and CDR2 as FYNNEI. The CDR3 is CASTGATYGYTF. As DNA, the CDR3 is TGTGCCAGCACAGGGGCAACATATGGCTACACCTTC.

This chain links TRBV7-9 with TRBJ2-7; 7 bases are shared with TRBD1. After removal of 2 bases from V and 7 bases from J, the junction contained 8 bases not matched to a gene. In germline, CDR1 is SEHNR, CDR2 FQNEAQ (reference sequence). This CDR3 spans 14 amino acids. The CDR3 loop reads CASSLQGDTTEQYF. DNA for the CDR3: TGTGCCAGCAGCTTACAGGGGGACACGACGGAGCAGTACTTC.

This rearrangement joins TRBV6-6 to TRBJ1-2; possibly TRBD1 for D (6 bases). Per the germline V gene, CDR1 is MNHNY and CDR2 is SVGAGI (reference sequence). The CDR3 has 14 residues. Trimming stripped 2 bases from V and 6 bases from J, with 13 bases between. For the CDR3, the DNA is TGTGCCAGCAGTTACACAGGGCTCAGCGATGGCTACACCTTC. Its translation is CASSYTGLSDGYTF.

The V gene is TRBV5-4, the J gene TRBJ1-1; D is perhaps TRBD1 (6 bases). V lost 4 bases and J lost 3, with 16 bases in between. The germline gives CDR1 SGHNT, CDR2 YYREEE (reference sequence). This CDR3 contains 15 residues. For the CDR3, the DNA is TGTGCCAGCAGCCACCCGGGGGGCCCGGACACTGAAGCTTTCTTT. Residues: CASSHPGGPDTEAFF.

This chain uses TRBV13 with TRBJ1-1, with 8 nucleotides matching TRBD1. J gave up 6 bases and V 5 bases, and 8 bases lay outside the gene matches. Looked up from germline, CDR1 is PRHDT and CDR2 is FYEKMQ (reference sequence). There are 14 residues in the CDR3. The CDR3 region is CASSTGQGYPEAFF. The CDR3 DNA sequence: TGTGCCAGCAGCACTGGACAGGGTTACCCTGAAGCTTTCTTT.

V and J are TRBV5-1 and TRBJ1-1, with D possibly matching TRBD1 (6 bases). Trimming took off 0 bases at V and 6 bases at J, with 18 bases between the two ends. Germline assignment: CDR1 SGHRS and CDR2 YFSETQ. The CDR3 sequence is 16 residues long. The DNA of the CDR3 is TGCGCCAGCAGCTTGGCCACTGGGACATTAGGGCCTGAAGCTTTCTTT. This gives the protein CASSLATGTLGPEAFF.

The chain carries TRBV5-1 and TRBJ2-3, with D perhaps TRBD2 (5 bases). The CDR3 runs 12 residues. V gave up 2 bases and J gave up 4 bases, with 5 bases separating them. CDR1 and CDR2 (germline): SGHRS, YFSETQ. CDR3 loop: CASSFSADTQYF. Written as DNA, the CDR3 is TGCGCCAGCAGCTTTAGCGCAGATACGCAGTATTTT.